The rows below give T cell receptor beta chains drawn from one sample of a study of identical twins' blood T cells. TCRdb reprocessed the 5' RACE reads with MiXCR, giving one entry per CDR3 protein. The table includes hundreds of thousands of distinct CDR3 sequences, roughly 27% detected once. The sequencing sample was made of PBMCs. The receptor source for this set is a woman between 18 and 50 years old in good health. CDR3s include the opening cysteine and the closing phenylalanine or tryptophan. A D gene is named only where the DNA matches it firmly. Size is stated for part of the rows, as once, few or many counts, or as a class when the clone is expanded.

.,.,TRBV20-1,TRBJ2-2,TGCAGTGCTAGAAAGGGACTCCTCGGGGAGCTGTTTTTT,CSARKGLLGELFF
.,few,TRBV6-6,TRBJ1-5,TGTGCCAGCAGTTCCGCGTTCAGAGGCAGCAATCAGCCCCAGCATTTT,CASSSAFRGSNQPQHF
.,few,TRBV9,TRBJ2-7,TGTGCCAGCAGCTTCCGCGGAAGGGTTACCGACGAGCAGTACTTC,CASSFRGRVTDEQYF
.,many,TRBV29-1,TRBJ2-3,TGCAGCGAAACTAGGCACGGGGCGGATACGCAGTATTTT,CSETRHGADTQYF
.,.,TRBV7-6,TRBJ2-3,TGTGCCAGCAGCTCTCTAAGGGGAGTTAGCACAGATACGCAGTATTTT,CASSSLRGVSTDTQYF
.,.,TRBV18,TRBJ1-4,TGTGCCAGCTCACCGACAGTTATTCAGAGGAAACTGTTTTTT,CASSPTVIQRKLFF
.,many,TRBV18,TRBJ1-2,TGTGCCAGCTCCGTTACAAAGGGAGACTATGGCTACACCTTC,CASSVTKGDYGYTF
TRBD1,.,TRBV7-9,TRBJ1-1,TGTGCCTGCAGCCCCCCTTCCCAGGGGGCCGAAGCTTTCTTT,CACSPPSQGAEAFF
.,.,TRBV5-5,TRBJ2-7,TGTGCCAGCAGCTCCGGGGCAAATGAGCAGTACTTC,CASSSGANEQYF
.,few,TRBV20-1,TRBJ2-6,TGCAGTGCTATGGTCTCTGGGGCCAACGTCCTGACTTTC,CSAMVSGANVLTF
.,.,TRBV20-1,TRBJ2-3,TGCAGTGCTACCACAGATACGCAGTATTTT,CSATTDTQYF
TRBD2,.,TRBV11-2,TRBJ2-1,TGTGCCAGCAGCTTGGGTATACCCGCTAGCGGGGGTGGCAATGAGCAGTTCTTC,CASSLGIPASGGGNEQFF
TRBD1,many,TRBV9,TRBJ2-2,TGTGCGACAGGGGGCATCACCGGGGAGCTGTTTTTT,CATGGITGELFF
TRBD2,few,TRBV29-1,TRBJ2-2,TGCAGCGGAGGGAGGGGTGCGAACACCGGGGAGCTGTTTTTT,CSGGRGANTGELFF
.,.,TRBV2,TRBJ1-2,TGTGCCAGCATTCCGGCAGGGACCTATGGCTACACCTTC,CASIPAGTYGYTF
.,few,TRBV3-1,TRBJ2-3,TGTGCCAGCAGCCAAGAGGTACAGGATAGCACAGATACGCAGTATTTT,CASSQEVQDSTDTQYF
.,.,TRBV9,TRBJ1-1,TGTGCCAGCAGCGGAGAGACAGGTATGAACACTGAAGCTTTCTTT,CASSGETGMNTEAFF
.,.,TRBV18,TRBJ1-1,TGTGCCAGCTCACCAGGGGGACACACTGAAGCTTTCTTT,CASSPGGHTEAFF
.,.,TRBV7-2,TRBJ2-7,TGTGCCAGCAGCTTAAACCGGGTCGAGCAGTACTTC,CASSLNRVEQYF
.,few,TRBV27,TRBJ2-7,TGTGCCAGCAGTTACCGGGGTAGCGGGCAGTACTTC,CASSYRGSGQYF
.,.,TRBV20-1,TRBJ2-7,TGCAGTGCTCCCGGGACCAGCTCCTACGAGCAGTACTTC,CSAPGTSSYEQYF
TRBD1,.,TRBV7-8,TRBJ1-1,TGTGCCAGCAGCCAAAGGGGGCCCGCCCTCACTGAAGCTTTCTTT,CASSQRGPALTEAFF
.,.,TRBV5-6,TRBJ2-2,TGTGCCAGCAGCTTGATCAAGACGAACACCGGGGAGCTGTTTTTT,CASSLIKTNTGELFF
.,few,TRBV10-3,TRBJ2-7,TGTGCCATCAGTGTTCACTACGAGCAGTACTTC,CAISVHYEQYF
.,few,TRBV12-3/TRBV12-4,TRBJ1-5,TGTGCCAGCAGTTTATTCGCGGGACGGAATCAGCCCCAGCATTTT,CASSLFAGRNQPQHF
.,few,TRBV5-6,TRBJ1-4,TGTGCCAGCAGCTTGCGGGTTTTAGGGACCTCAACTAATGAAAAACTGTTTTTT,CASSLRVLGTSTNEKLFF
.,.,TRBV5-5,TRBJ1-2,TGTGCCAGCAGCAGCGATCCACAGGGCGGATATGGCTACACCTTC,CASSSDPQGGYGYTF
TRBD1,.,TRBV9,TRBJ1-1,TGTGCCAGCAGCGCAGGCGGGACAGGTTACACTGAAGCTTTCTTT,CASSAGGTGYTEAFF
TRBD2,.,TRBV3-1,TRBJ2-2,TGTGCCAGCAGCTCAAGGTTAGCGGGAAGTACGAACACCGGGGAGCTGTTTTTT,CASSSRLAGSTNTGELFF
TRBD1,.,TRBV5-6,TRBJ1-1,TGTGCCAGCAGGCCCCTGAGACAGGGGGCGAATGTAGGAGGCACTGAAGCTTTCTTT,CASRPLRQGANVGGTEAFF
.,.,TRBV20-1,TRBJ1-1,TGCAGTGCTAGAGGGAAGGACACTGAAGCTTTCTTT,CSARGKDTEAFF
.,.,TRBV20-1,TRBJ2-5,TGCAGTGCGAGTCGGGGTTTCCAAGAGACCCAGTACTTC,CSASRGFQETQYF
.,few,TRBV6-6,TRBJ1-1,TGTGCCAGCAATCTCATTGGGGACACTGAAGCTTTCTTT,CASNLIGDTEAFF
.,few,TRBV4-1,TRBJ2-1,TGCGCCAGCAGCCAAGATTACCAGGGCGAGCAGTTCTTC,CASSQDYQGEQFF
TRBD1,.,TRBV4-3,TRBJ1-4,TGCGCCAGCAGCCACGGACAGGGACTTAATGAAAAACTGTTTTTT,CASSHGQGLNEKLFF
TRBD1,.,TRBV28,TRBJ2-7,TGTGCCAGCAGCCCCGACAGGGTAAGGGAATACGAGCAGTACTTC,CASSPDRVREYEQYF
TRBD2,.,TRBV29-1,TRBJ2-3,TGCAGCGTTGAAAGCCGGGGGGGCAGGACAGATACGCAGTATTTT,CSVESRGGRTDTQYF
TRBD1,.,TRBV3-1,TRBJ1-4,TGTGCCACCCGGGACAGGGGGAATGAAAAACTGTTTTTT,CATRDRGNEKLFF
.,.,TRBV15,TRBJ1-2,TGTGCCACCAGCAGAGATCTCGGTAATGGCTACACCTTC,CATSRDLGNGYTF
.,.,TRBV12-5,TRBJ1-1,TGTGCTAGTGGCCCCGGACTGACTGAGGCTTTCTTC,CASGPGLTEAFF
TRBD2,few,TRBV2,TRBJ2-1,TGTGCCAGCAGAGGAATAACTAGCGGGGGGCCCAATGAGCAGTTCTTC,CASRGITSGGPNEQFF
.,.,TRBV5-1,TRBJ2-7,TGCGCCAGCAGCTTAGGACAGCTCAACGAGCAGTACTTC,CASSLGQLNEQYF